The 20 T cell receptor beta chains presented below share a single source sample, sequenced in a study of blood T cells in healthy people across ages. A second about 7 to 11 cycle PCR used barcoded and J-beta primers. TCRdb called the 5' RACE reads again in MiXCR, with one record for every CDR3 protein. The table has 700,000 or so distinct CDR3 sequences, about 20% seen once. Sequencing was performed on blood. These receptors were collected from a man between 65 and 79 years old in good health.

The chain couples TRBV20-1 to TRBJ2-3; D is unresolved. The CDR3 runs to 15 residues. Germline loops: CDR1 DFQATT, CDR2 SNEGSKA (reference sequence). Trimming stripped 1 base from V and 3 bases from J, with 14 bases between. CDR3 in DNA: TGCAGTGCTAGAGGGGTCATTAAAGGGACAGATACGCAGTATTTT. Translation: CSARGVIKGTDTQYF.

The V call is TRBV6-1, the J call TRBJ2-5; D is possibly TRBD2 (5 bases). CDR1 MNHNS and CDR2 SASEGT come from the germline V gene. The CDR3 totals 14 residues. V lost 1 base, J lost 5 bases, and 11 bases lay in between. The DNA for the CDR3 is TGTGCCAGCAGTGAAGATCCTAGCCTCGAGACCCAGTACTTC. Encoded protein: CASSEDPSLETQYF.

CDR3 loop: CASSPFGYVELFF. CDR3 coding DNA: TGTGCCAGCAGCCCCTTCGGGTACGTGGAGCTGTTTTTT. The J gene is TRBJ2-2, the V gene TRBV7-7; D not resolved. The CDR3 length is 13 residues. The V gene lost 5 bases and the J gene lost 10 bases, with 14 bases spanning the gap. Germline CDR1 SSHAT, CDR2 FNYEAQ (reference sequence). The variable domain in full, completed from reference TRBV7-7 and TRBJ2-2, reads GAGVSQSPRYKVTKRGQDVTLRCDPISSHATLYWYQQALGQGPEFLTYFNYEAQPDKSGLPSDRFSAERPEGSISTLTIQRTEQRDSAMYRCASSPFGYVELFFGEGSRLTVL.

The rearrangement joins TRBV15 to TRBJ1-4; 9 bases are a match to TRBD1. This CDR3 comprises 15 residues. Unmatched junction bases numbered 6, after V lost 0 bases and J lost 10 bases. Germline V gene data show CDR1 as LNHNV and CDR2 as YYDKDF (reference sequence). The CDR3 nucleotides are TGTGCCACCAGCAGAGATAGGGACAGGGTTGGAAAACTGTTTTTT. This translates into CATSRDRDRVGKLFF.

This clonotype was counted only a few times. In DNA, the CDR3 is TGTGCCAGCAGTTTAGATTTCCAGACTGAAGCTTTCTTT. It specifies CASSLDFQTEAFF. The chain combines TRBV12-3 or TRBV12-4 with TRBJ1-1; D is unclear. Trimming took 1 base from V and 5 from J, leaving 8 bases between them. This CDR3 is 13 amino acids long.

This clonotype was counted at least ten times. V gene TRBV12-3 or TRBV12-4 combines with J gene TRBJ1-5; D is possibly TRBD1 (5 bases). V shed 3 bases and J shed 4 bases, with 7 bases lying between them. The CDR3 contains 13 residues. In DNA form, the CDR3 reads TGTGCCAGCAGTTTCAGGGAAAATCAGCCCCAGCATTTT. The encoded protein is CASSFRENQPQHF.

The CDR3 region has the DNA TGCGCCAGCAGCGGCCCGACAGGGGTGGAAGAGACCCAGTACTTC. It is translated as CASSGPTGVEETQYF. This chain joins TRBV5-1 and TRBJ2-5, with 8 bases lining up with TRBD1. This CDR3 has 15 residues. V shed 4 bases and J 3 bases; nucleotides not matched to a gene: 8. The germline CDR1 and CDR2 sequences are SGHRS and YFSETQ.

This clonotype occurred a few times. This sequence joins TRBV4-1 and TRBJ2-1; D is unresolved. CDR3 length equals 13 residues. The germline CDR1 and CDR2 sequences are MGHRA and YSYEKL. Trimming stripped 2 bases from V and 6 bases from J, with 8 bases between. CDR3 in amino acids: CASSQLLVNEQFF. In DNA, the CDR3 is TGCGCCAGCAGCCAATTACTGGTCAATGAGCAGTTCTTC.

The gene calls are TRBV14 and TRBJ2-3, with TRBD2 identical over 10 bases. The CDR3 is 17 residues long. The germline CDR1 and CDR2 sequences are SGHDN and FVKESK. The ends lost 4 bases at V and 1 base at J; junction bases unmatched: 8. DNA for the CDR3: TGTGCCAGCAGCCGGAGACTAGCGGGCCCCGGCACAGATACGCAGTATTTT. It codes for CASSRRLAGPGTDTQYF.

This clonotype has just a few counts. The chain employs TRBV7-6 and TRBJ2-2; D may be TRBD1 or TRBD2 (5 bases each). The CDR3 has 15 residues. V lost 5 bases, J lost 3 bases, and 13 bases lay in between. Per germline, CDR1 SGHVS and CDR2 FNYEAQ. For the CDR3, the DNA is TGTGCCAGCAGCCCGGGAAGGGGAGACACCGGGGAGCTGTTTTTT. Translating gives CASSPGRGDTGELFF.

J is TRBJ1-1 and V is TRBV20-1, with D perhaps TRBD1 (6 bases). Between the trimmed V and J ends, which lost 2 bases and 11 bases, there was a span of 15 bases. Germline V CDR1 and CDR2: DFQATT, SNEGSKA (reference sequence). The CDR3 runs 12 residues. CDR3 in DNA: TGCAGTGCTAGAAACCGGGGGGCTGTGGCTTTCTTT. It specifies CSARNRGAVAFF.

The chain combines TRBV2 with TRBJ2-1; D perhaps matches TRBD2 (6 bases). The CDR3 totals 16 residues. Trimming cost V 4 bases and J 8 bases, with 21 bases left between them. In germline, CDR1 is SNHLY, CDR2 FYNNEI. CDR3 sequence: CASSGKAGLPPDEQFF. Written as DNA, the CDR3 is TGTGCCAGCAGTGGGAAAGCGGGTCTTCCCCCTGATGAGCAGTTCTTC.

This clonotype was seen a few times. The rearrangement uses TRBV12-3 or TRBV12-4 and TRBJ2-5; no firm D call. The CDR3 covers 14 residues. V was shortened by 0 bases and J by 3 bases, with 8 bases between the two germline ends. CDR3 sequence: CASSLAQEKETQYF. DNA for the CDR3: TGTGCCAGCAGTTTAGCGCAGGAGAAAGAGACCCAGTACTTC.

This clonotype was counted a few times. The chain has TRBV5-1 and TRBJ1-1, with 7 positions matching TRBD1. CDR1 is SGHRS, CDR2 YFSETQ, per germline. The CDR3 loop spans 13 amino acids. V lost 6 bases to trimming and J lost 11 bases; unmatched junction nucleotides: 13. The chain's CDR3 is CASTRTGDPPAFF. CDR3 coding DNA: TGCGCCAGCACCAGAACAGGGGACCCCCCCGCTTTCTTT.

This clonotype was observed a handful of times. This CDR3 fails to terminate in the conserved phenylalanine or tryptophan, so it likely reflects a read error. This sequence joins TRBV4-3 and TRBJ1-2; D is unclear. The germline gives CDR1 LGHNA, CDR2 YSLEER. V lost 1 base and J lost 4, with 7 bases in between. The CDR3 length is 13 residues. The DNA for the CDR3 is TGCGCCAGCAGCCAAGGCAGCTTCTATGGCTACACCCTC. Protein sequence: CASSQGSFYGYTL.

This clonotype was recorded only once. The V gene is TRBV20-1, the J gene TRBJ2-1; D gene ambiguous. Germline CDR1 reads DFQATT; CDR2 reads SNEGSKA (reference sequence). V gave up 3 bases and J gave up 10 bases, with 13 bases separating them. The CDR3 loop spans 12 amino acids. CDR3 sequence: CSASDQFVEQFF. CDR3 DNA sequence: TGCAGTGCTAGCGACCAATTTGTGGAGCAGTTCTTC.

In its sample, this clonotype was seen a few times. The chain carries TRBV5-1 and TRBJ1-5; 9 nucleotides align to TRBD1. With V trimmed by 3 bases and J by 1 base, 2 bases remained unmatched. Germline V gene data show CDR1 as SGHRS and CDR2 as YFSETQ. The CDR3 loop spans 15 amino acids. The CDR3 sequence is CASSWGTGSNQPQHF. The CDR3 bases are TGCGCCAGCAGCTGGGGGACAGGGAGCAATCAGCCCCAGCATTTT.

This clonotype was picked up a small number of times. The chain couples TRBV28 to TRBJ1-5, with D possibly matching TRBD1 (5 bases). V was cut by 6 bases and J by 2 bases, with 14 bases left in between. The CDR3 runs 15 residues. CDR1 MDHEN and CDR2 SYDVKM come from the germline V gene. The CDR3 loop reads CASSLRGGGNQPQHF. The CDR3 DNA reads TGTGCCAGCAGCTTAAGGGGCGGCGGCAATCAGCCCCAGCATTTT.

This clonotype was counted between two and nine times. The genes are TRBV12-5 and TRBJ2-1; no reliable D call. The CDR3 is made up of 12 amino acids. The germline gives CDR1 LGHNT, CDR2 FRNRAP. V lost 5 bases and J 4 bases, leaving 6 bases between the germline ends. CDR3 coding DNA: TGTGCTAGTGGTCGAACTTACAATGAGCAGTTCTTC. It encodes CASGRTYNEQFF.

This chain uses TRBV7-9 with TRBJ2-3, with D uncertain. Germline V lookup: CDR1 SEHNR, CDR2 FQNEAQ (reference sequence). The V end was cut by 4 bases, the J end by 4 bases, with 12 bases between. The CDR3 has 14 amino acids. The CDR3 region has the DNA TGTGCCAGCAGCTACCCACGGATCGCAGATACGCAGTATTTT. Translating it yields CASSYPRIADTQYF.